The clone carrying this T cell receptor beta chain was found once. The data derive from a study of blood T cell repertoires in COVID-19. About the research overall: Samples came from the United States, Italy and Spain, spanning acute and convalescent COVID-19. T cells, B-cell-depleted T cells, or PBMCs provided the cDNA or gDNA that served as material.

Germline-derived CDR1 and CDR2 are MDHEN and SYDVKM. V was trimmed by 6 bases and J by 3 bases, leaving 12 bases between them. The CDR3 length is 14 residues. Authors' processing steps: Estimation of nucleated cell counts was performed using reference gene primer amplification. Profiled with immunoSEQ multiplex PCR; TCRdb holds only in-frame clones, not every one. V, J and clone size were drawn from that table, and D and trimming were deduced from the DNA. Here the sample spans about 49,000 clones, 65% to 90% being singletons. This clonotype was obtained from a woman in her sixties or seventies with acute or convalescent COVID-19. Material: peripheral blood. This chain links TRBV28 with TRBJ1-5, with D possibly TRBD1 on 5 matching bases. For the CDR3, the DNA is TGTGCCAGCAGCCCCGGGGGACTCAATCAGCCCCAGCATTTT. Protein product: CASSPGGLNQPQHF.